The 5 T cell receptor gamma chains listed next were all sequenced from one sample in a study of Vδ1+ human thymocytes. General study results and limits: Thymic TRG and TRD repertoires appeared highly polyclonal, with Gaussian CDR3 length distributions.

Extracted RNA was reverse transcribed into cDNA. The CDR3 regions were amplified by multiplex PCR from V-gene primers to a constant-region primer. TCRdb reanalyzed the multiplex PCR reads using CATT. The sample carries tens of thousands of gamma-chain clones, 20% to 25% recorded once. No cognate antigen is known for these TCRs. The sample was Vdelta1+ gamma-delta thymocytes from the thymus. Indicated subset: FACS-sorted CD3+ TCRalphabeta- TCRVdelta1+ TCRVdelta2- thymocytes. All receptors derive from a girl under three years old who had congenital heart surgery.

J is TRGJ1 or TRGJ2 and V is TRGV9. Trimming at V came to 0 bases and at J to 12 bases, leaving 5 bases not matched to a gene. There are 11 residues in the CDR3. Looked up from germline, CDR1 is GITISATS and CDR2 is ISYDGTV (reference sequence). CDR3 nucleotides: TGTGCCTTGTGGGAGGTGCTGTCGAAACTCTTT. This translates into CALWEVLSKLF.

This clone was seen a handful of times. The chain recombines TRGV8 with TRGJ1 or TRGJ2. Per the germline V gene, CDR1 is VENAVY and CDR2 is YDSYNSRV. This CDR3 contains 13 residues. Unmatched junction bases numbered 3, after V lost 3 bases and J lost 1 base. CDR3 DNA sequence: TGTGCCACCTGGGATGAAAATTATTATAAGAAACTCTTT. Amino acids: CATWDENYYKKLF.

In its sample, this clone was seen a few times. At one end the junction does not follow the germline gene, possibly because of a read error. Other DNA variants within this sample encode the same CDR3. J is TRGJ1 or TRGJ2 and V is TRGV3. CDR1 is VTNTFY and CDR2 is YDVSTARD in the germline V gene (reference sequence). CDR3 length: 11 amino acids. Here the CDR3 DNA reads TGTGCCACCTGGGACAGGGGACCGAAACTCTTC. It specifies CATWDRGPKLF.

This clone came up a few times. A read error is possible here, since a much larger clone lies one base away. This chain links TRGV8 with TRGJ1 or TRGJ2. Trimming removed 6 bases from V and 2 bases from J; junction bases left unmatched: 4. CDR3 length equals 12 residues. Germline-derived CDR1 and CDR2 are VENAVY and YDSYNSRV. CDR3 coding DNA: TGTGCCACCTGGCACCATTATTATAAGAAACTCTTT. This encodes CATWHHYYKKLF.

V is TRGV8 and J is TRGJ1 or TRGJ2. With 2 bases clipped from V and 3 bases from J, the junction kept 7 bases outside the gene matches. The germline V gene has CDR1 VENAVY and CDR2 YDSYNSRV. CDR3 length: 14 amino acids. CDR3 residues: CATWDNSAYYKKLF. The CDR3 DNA reads as TGTGCCACCTGGGATAATTCAGCTTATTATAAGAAACTCTTT.